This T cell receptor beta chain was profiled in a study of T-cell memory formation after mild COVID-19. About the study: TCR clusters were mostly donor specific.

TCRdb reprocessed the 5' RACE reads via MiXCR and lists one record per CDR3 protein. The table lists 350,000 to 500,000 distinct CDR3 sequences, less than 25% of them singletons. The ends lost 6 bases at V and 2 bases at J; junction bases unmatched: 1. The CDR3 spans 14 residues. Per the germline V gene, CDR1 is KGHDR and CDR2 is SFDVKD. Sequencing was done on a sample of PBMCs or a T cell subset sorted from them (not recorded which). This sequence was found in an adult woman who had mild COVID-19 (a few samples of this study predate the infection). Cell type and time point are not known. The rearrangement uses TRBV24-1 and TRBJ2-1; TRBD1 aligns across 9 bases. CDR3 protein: CATSTGGAYNEQFF. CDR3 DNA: TGTGCCACCAGTACAGGGGGCGCCTACAATGAGCAGTTCTTC.